These 2 T cell receptor beta chains share one sample of origin, sequenced in a study of blood T cell repertoires in COVID-19. The repertoire was sequenced with immunoSEQ multiplex PCR; TCRdb's copy has only in-frame clones and lacks some. The sample holds roughly 30,000 clones; under 85% are singletons and the top ten take approximately 46%. Input material: peripheral blood. These receptors all come from a woman older than 75 with acute or convalescent COVID-19.

The chain links TRBV7-2 to TRBJ2-1, with 7 bases lining up with TRBD2. The junction had 8 bases not matched to a gene; V was cut back by 2 bases and J by 4 bases. The germline V gene has CDR1 SGHTA and CDR2 FQGNSA. The CDR3 totals 16 residues. CDR3 sequence reads: CASSLLAGVVYNEQFF. CDR3 bases: TGTGCCAGCAGCTTATTGGCGGGAGTCGTTTACAATGAGCAGTTCTTC.

The chain uses TRBV5-1 and TRBJ2-7, with D perhaps matching TRBD1 (5 bases). V was clipped by 2 bases and J by 1 base, with 10 bases between them. The CDR3 consists of 14 residues. In germline, CDR1 is SGHRS, CDR2 YFSETQ. For the CDR3, the DNA is TGCGCCAGCAGCTTTGGGCAGGGTTCCTACGAGCAGTACTTC. As protein: CASSFGQGSYEQYF.